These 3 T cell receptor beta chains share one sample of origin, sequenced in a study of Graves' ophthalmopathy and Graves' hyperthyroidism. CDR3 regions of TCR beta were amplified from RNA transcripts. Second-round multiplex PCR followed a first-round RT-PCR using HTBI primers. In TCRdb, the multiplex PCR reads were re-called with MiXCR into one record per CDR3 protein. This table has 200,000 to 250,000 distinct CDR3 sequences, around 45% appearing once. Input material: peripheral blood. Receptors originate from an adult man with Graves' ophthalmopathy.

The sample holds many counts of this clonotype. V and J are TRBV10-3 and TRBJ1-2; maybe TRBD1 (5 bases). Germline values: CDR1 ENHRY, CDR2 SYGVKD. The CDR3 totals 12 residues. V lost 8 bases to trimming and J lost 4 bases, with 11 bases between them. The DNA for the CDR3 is TGTGCCATCTCCCGGCAGGGCTATGGCTACACCTTC. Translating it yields CAISRQGYGYTF.

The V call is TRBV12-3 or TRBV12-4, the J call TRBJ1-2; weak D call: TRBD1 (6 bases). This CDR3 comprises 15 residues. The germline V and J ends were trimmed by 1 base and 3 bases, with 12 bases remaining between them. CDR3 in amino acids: CASSLEQGAYYGYTF. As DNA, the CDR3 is TGTGCCAGCAGTTTAGAACAGGGAGCATACTATGGCTACACCTTC.

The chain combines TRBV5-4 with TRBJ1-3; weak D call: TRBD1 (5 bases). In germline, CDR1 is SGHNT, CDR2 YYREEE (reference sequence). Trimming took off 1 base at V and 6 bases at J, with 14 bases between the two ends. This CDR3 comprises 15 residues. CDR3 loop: CASSLMRDRVNTIYF. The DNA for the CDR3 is TGTGCCAGCAGCTTGATGCGCGACAGAGTAAACACCATATATTTT.